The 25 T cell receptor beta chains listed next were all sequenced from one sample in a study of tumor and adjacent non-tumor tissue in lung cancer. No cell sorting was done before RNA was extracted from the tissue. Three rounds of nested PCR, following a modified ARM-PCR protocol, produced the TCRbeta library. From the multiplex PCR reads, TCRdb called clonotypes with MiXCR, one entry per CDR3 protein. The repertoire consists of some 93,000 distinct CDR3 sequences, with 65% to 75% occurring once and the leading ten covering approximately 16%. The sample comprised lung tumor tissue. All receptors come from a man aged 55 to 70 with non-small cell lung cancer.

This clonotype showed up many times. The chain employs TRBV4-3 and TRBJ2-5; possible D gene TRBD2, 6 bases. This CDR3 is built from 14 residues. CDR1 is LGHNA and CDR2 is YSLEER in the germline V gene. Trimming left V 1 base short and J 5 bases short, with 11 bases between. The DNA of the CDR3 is TGCGCCAGCAGCCAAGTGGGCGGGGAGGAGACCCAGTACTTC. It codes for CASSQVGGEETQYF.

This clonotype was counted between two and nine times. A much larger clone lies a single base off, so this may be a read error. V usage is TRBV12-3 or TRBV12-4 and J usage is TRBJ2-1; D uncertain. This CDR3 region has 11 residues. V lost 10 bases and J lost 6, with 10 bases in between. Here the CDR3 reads CANKMGNEQFF. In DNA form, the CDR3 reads TGTGCCAACAAAATGGGCAATGAGCAGTTCTTC.

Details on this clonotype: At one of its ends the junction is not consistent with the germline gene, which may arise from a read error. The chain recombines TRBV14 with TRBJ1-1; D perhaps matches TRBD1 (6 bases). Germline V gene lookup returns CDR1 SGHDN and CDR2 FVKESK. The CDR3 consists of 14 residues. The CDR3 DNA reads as TGTGACAGCAGCCAGGACAGAATGAGCCCTGAAGCTTTCTTT. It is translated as CDSSQDRMSPEAFF.

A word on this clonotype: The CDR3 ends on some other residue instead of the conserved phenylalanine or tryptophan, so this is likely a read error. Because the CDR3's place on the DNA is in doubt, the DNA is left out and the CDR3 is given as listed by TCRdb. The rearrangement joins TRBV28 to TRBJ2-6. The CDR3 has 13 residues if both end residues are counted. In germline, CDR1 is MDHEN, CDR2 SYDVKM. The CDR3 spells CASSLTWANVLIS.

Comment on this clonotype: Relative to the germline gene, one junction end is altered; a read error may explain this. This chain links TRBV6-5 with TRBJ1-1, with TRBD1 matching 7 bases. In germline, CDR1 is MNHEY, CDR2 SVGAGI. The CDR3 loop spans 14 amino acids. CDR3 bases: TGTGGCAGCAGTCCGGCGACAGGGAACACTGAAACTTTCTTT. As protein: CGSSPATGNTETFF.

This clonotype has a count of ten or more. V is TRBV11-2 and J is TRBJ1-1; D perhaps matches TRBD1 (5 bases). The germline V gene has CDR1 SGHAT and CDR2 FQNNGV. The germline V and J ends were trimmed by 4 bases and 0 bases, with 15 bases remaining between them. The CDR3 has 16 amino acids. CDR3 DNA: TGTGCCAGCAGCTCAAACGGGGCGGGGATGAACACTGAAGCTTTCTTT. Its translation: CASSSNGAGMNTEAFF.

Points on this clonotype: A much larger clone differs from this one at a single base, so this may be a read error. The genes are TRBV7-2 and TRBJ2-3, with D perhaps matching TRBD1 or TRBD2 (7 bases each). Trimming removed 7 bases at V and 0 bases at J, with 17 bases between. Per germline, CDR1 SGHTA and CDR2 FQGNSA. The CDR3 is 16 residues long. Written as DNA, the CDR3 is TGTGCCAGCAACCCTAGACAGGGAGGGAGCACAGATACGCAGTATTTT. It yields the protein CASNPRQGGSTDTQYF.

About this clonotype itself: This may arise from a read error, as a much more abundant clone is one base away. CDR3 nucleotides: TGCAAGGGGACAACCTACAATGAGCACTTCTTC. Translated: CKGTTYNEHFF. The chain recombines TRBV20-1 with TRBJ2-1; D is possibly TRBD1 (6 bases). Germline V gene lookup returns CDR1 DFQATT and CDR2 SNEGSKA (reference sequence). The CDR3 has 11 residues.

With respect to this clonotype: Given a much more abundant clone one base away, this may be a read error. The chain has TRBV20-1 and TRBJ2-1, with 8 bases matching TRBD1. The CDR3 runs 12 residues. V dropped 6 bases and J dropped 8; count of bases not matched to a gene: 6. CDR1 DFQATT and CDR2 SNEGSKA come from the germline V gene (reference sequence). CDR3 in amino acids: CSARRGLDEQFF. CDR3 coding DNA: TGCAGTGCCCGCAGGGGGCTGGATGAGCAGTTCTTC.

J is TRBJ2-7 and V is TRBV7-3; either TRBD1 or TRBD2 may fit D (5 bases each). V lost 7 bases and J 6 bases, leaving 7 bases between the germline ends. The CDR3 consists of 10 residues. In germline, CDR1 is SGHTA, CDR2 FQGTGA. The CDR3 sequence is CASKGTEQYF. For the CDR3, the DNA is TGTGCCAGCAAAGGGACCGAGCAGTACTTC.

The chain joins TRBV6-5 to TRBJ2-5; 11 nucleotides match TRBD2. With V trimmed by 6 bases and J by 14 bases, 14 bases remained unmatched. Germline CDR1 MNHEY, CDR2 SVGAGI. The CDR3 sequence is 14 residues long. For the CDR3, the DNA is TGTGCCAGCAGGCCGGGACTAGCGGTGGAGATCCAATACTTC. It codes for CASRPGLAVEIQYF.

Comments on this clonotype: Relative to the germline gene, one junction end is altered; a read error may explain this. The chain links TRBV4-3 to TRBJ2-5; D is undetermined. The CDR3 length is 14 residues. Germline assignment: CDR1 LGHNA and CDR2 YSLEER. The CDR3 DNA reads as TGCGCCAGCAGCCAAGACTTGGCGGAAGAGACCCAGTATTTC. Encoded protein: CASSQDLAEETQYF.

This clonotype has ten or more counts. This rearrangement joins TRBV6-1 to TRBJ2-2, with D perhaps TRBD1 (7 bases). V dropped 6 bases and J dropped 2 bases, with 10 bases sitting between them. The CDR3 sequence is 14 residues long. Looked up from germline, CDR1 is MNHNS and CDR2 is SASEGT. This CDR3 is CASRRDSNTGELFF. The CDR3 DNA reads TGTGCCAGCAGGCGGGACAGTAACACCGGGGAGCTGTTTTTT.

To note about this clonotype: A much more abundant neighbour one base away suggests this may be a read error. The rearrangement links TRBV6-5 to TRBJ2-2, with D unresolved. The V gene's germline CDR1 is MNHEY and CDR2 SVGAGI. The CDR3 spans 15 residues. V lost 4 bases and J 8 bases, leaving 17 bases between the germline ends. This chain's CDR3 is CASSSSTSALGELFF. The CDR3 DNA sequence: TGTGCCAGCAGTTCCAGCACTTCGGCTTTGGGGGAGCTGTTTTTT.

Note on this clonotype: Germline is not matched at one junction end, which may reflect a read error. CDR3 region: CASGPLTSNGRKTDTQYF. Here the CDR3 DNA reads TGTGCCAGCGGCCCCCTCACTAGTAACGGGAGGAAAACAGATACACAGTATTTT. The chain is built from TRBV4-2 and TRBJ2-3; 7 bases line up with TRBD2. The CDR3 is 18 residues long. The V gene's germline CDR1 is LGHNA and CDR2 YNFKEQ.

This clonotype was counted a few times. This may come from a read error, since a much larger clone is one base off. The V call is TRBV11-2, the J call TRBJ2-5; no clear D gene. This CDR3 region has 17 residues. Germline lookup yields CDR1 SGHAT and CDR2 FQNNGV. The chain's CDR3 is CVSSFQAPPDPIETQYF. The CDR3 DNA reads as TGTGTCAGCAGCTTCCAAGCCCCGCCAGATCCTATAGAGACCCAGTACTTC.

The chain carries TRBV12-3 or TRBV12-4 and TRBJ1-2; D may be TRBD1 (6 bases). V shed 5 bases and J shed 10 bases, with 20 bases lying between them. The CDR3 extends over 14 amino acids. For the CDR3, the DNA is TGTGCCAGCAGTCTTGTGGGGGGCATCGATGACTACACCTTC. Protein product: CASSLVGGIDDYTF.

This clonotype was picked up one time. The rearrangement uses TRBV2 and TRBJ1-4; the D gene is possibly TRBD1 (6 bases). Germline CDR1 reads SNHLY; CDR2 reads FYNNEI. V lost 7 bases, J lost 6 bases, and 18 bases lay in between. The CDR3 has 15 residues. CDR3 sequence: CASTTGTSWDEKLFF. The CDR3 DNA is TGTGCCAGCACAACAGGGACGTCATGGGATGAAAAACTGTTTTTT.

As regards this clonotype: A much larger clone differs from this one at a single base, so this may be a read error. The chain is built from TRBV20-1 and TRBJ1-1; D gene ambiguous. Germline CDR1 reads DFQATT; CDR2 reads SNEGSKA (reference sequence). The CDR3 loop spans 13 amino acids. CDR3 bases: TGCAATGCTAGCGGGTCTCCCGGGACTGAAGCTTTCTTT. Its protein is CNASGSPGTEAFF.

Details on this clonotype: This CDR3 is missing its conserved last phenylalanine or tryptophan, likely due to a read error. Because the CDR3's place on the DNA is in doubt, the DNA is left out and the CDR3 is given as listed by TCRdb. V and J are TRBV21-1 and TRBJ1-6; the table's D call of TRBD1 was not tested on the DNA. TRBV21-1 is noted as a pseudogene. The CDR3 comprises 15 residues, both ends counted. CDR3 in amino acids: CASSLHRDFNSSLHI.

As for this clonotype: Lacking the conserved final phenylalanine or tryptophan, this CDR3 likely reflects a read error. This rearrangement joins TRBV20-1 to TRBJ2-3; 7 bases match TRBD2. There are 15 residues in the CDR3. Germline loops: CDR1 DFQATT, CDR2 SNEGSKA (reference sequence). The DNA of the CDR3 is TGTAGTGCTAAGGGGACTAACGGTTACACAGATACGCAGTATTTG. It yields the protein CSAKGTNGYTDTQYL.

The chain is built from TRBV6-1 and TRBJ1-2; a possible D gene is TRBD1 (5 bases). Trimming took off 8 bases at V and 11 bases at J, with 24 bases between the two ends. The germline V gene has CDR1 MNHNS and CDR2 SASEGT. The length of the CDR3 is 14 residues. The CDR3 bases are TGTGCCAGCGGAGAACCCCCGACAGCTGAGGGTTACACCTTC. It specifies CASGEPPTAEGYTF.

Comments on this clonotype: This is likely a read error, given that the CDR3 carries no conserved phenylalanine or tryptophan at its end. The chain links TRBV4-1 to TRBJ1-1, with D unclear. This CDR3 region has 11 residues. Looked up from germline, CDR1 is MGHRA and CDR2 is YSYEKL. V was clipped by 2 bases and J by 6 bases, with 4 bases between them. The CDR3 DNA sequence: TGCGCCAGCAGCCAATGGGCTGAAGCTTTCATT. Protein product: CASSQWAEAFI.

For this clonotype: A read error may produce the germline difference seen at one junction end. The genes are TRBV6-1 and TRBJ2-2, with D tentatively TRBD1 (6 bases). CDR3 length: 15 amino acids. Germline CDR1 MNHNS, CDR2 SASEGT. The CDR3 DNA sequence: TGTGTCAGCAGTGCCCGGACAGAGAACGCCGGGGAGCTGTTTTTT. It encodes CVSSARTENAGELFF.

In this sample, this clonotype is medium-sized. For the CDR3, the DNA is TGTGCCAGCAGCTACCAGAGGGGAACAGAGACCCAGTACTTC. It specifies CASSYQRGTETQYF. The V and J genes are TRBV11-1 and TRBJ2-5; D is tentatively TRBD1 or TRBD2 (5 bases each). Germline-derived CDR1 and CDR2 are SGHAT and FQDESV (reference sequence). This CDR3 contains 14 residues. V was pared by 4 bases and J by 4 bases, with 13 bases between.